One sample yielded the 21 T cell receptor beta chains listed below, sequenced in a study of OX40 agonist ivuxolimab in advanced cancers. Sequencing was performed with immunoSEQ multiplex PCR; in TCRdb, only in-frame clones are kept and a portion is missing. The table shows 120,000 or so clones, with roughly 90% occurring only once. Here the sequenced sample was CD4+ or CD8+ T cells sorted from blood, taken in a trial of the OX40 agonist ivuxolimab. The receptors were sampled from an adult with an advanced solid tumor such as melanoma, head and neck, liver or kidney cancer.

The chain employs TRBV19 and TRBJ2-2; 9 bases are a match to TRBD2. This CDR3 has 16 residues. After removal of 5 bases from V and 5 bases from J, the junction contained 9 bases not matched to a gene. CDR1 LNHDA and CDR2 SQIVND come from the germline V gene (reference sequence). The CDR3 reads CASSPRLAVRTGELFF. CDR3 DNA sequence: TGTGCCAGTAGTCCACGACTAGCGGTCCGAACCGGGGAGCTGTTTTTT.

The chain employs TRBV30 and TRBJ1-4; D is perhaps TRBD1 (6 bases). Germline V gives CDR1 GTSNPN, CDR2 SVGIG (reference sequence). This CDR3 has 14 residues. The ends were cut back, 2 bases at V and 5 bases at J, with 12 bases in the middle. Here the CDR3 DNA reads TGTGCCTGGAGTTTCCTCGGACAGAATGAAAAACTGTTTTTT. Protein product: CAWSFLGQNEKLFF.

This chain connects TRBV7-6 to TRBJ2-1, with 11 bases identical to TRBD2. Looked up from germline, CDR1 is SGHVS and CDR2 is FNYEAQ. CDR3 length: 16 residues. The V segment lost 7 bases and the J segment 0 bases; nucleotides outside the gene matches: 5. CDR3 bases: TGTGCCAGCACCAGGACTAGCGGGTTCTCCTACAATGAGCAGTTCTTC. Encoded protein: CASTRTSGFSYNEQFF.

The V gene is TRBV5-1, the J gene TRBJ1-1; D uncertain. Germline lookup yields CDR1 SGHRS and CDR2 YFSETQ. Trimming removed 1 base from V and 0 bases from J, with 16 bases in between. This CDR3 region has 17 residues. The CDR3 bases are TGCGCCAGCAGCTTGAGCTCCTCTCGATTCTTGAACACTGAAGCTTTCTTT. The encoded protein is CASSLSSSRFLNTEAFF.

The chain links TRBV9 to TRBJ2-6, with D tentatively TRBD1 (6 bases). This CDR3 has 17 residues. In germline, CDR1 is SGDLS, CDR2 YYNGEE. Trimming shortened V by 3 bases and J by 0 bases, and 13 bases separated the two germline ends. CDR3 loop: CASSGPTGISGANVLTF. The CDR3 DNA is TGTGCCAGCAGCGGACCTACAGGGATCTCTGGGGCCAACGTCCTGACTTTC.

The chain is built from TRBV2 and TRBJ2-7, with D tentatively TRBD1 (6 bases). This CDR3 is built from 14 residues. Between the trimmed V and J ends, which lost 3 bases and 1 base, there was a span of 10 bases. CDR1 SNHLY and CDR2 FYNNEI come from the germline V gene. CDR3 in DNA: TGTGCCAGCAGTGAGGACAGCCATTCCTACGAGCAGTACTTC. Encoded protein: CASSEDSHSYEQYF.

The chain employs TRBV27 and TRBJ1-4; 8 nucleotides align to TRBD1. This CDR3 region has 12 residues. Germline V CDR1 and CDR2: MNHEY, SMNVEV (reference sequence). J was trimmed by 10 bases and V by 5 bases; bases with no gene match: 3. The DNA of the CDR3 is TGTGCCAGCAGTGACAGGGGAGGAAAACTGTTTTTT. It codes for CASSDRGGKLFF.

In this sample, this clone turned up once. The chain employs TRBV11-3 and TRBJ2-1; possibly TRBD1 or TRBD2 for D (5 bases each). The CDR3 loop spans 13 amino acids. The germline CDR1 and CDR2 sequences are SGHNT and YENEEA. V was trimmed by 0 bases and J by 5 bases, leaving 5 bases between them. CDR3 amino acids: CASSLEGDNEQFF. CDR3 in DNA: TGTGCCAGCAGCTTAGAGGGGGACAATGAGCAGTTCTTC.

CDR3 DNA: TGTGCCAGCAGCCAGGGCACAGGGGGAGGCACCGGGGAGCTGTTTTTT. Translation: CASSQGTGGGTGELFF. The chain recombines TRBV11-3 with TRBJ2-2; 8 nucleotides align to TRBD1. CDR1 and CDR2 from the germline V gene are SGHNT and YENEEA. V lost 5 bases and J lost 4; bases outside the gene matches: 9. The CDR3 runs to 16 residues.

This clone was detected once. The V call is TRBV6-1, the J call TRBJ2-1; D call uncertain. The ends were cut back, 7 bases at V and 6 bases at J, with 19 bases in the middle. CDR1 is MNHNS, CDR2 SASEGT, per germline. This CDR3 region has 15 residues. CDR3 in amino acids: CASNTRAVPRNEQFF. The CDR3 DNA sequence: TGTGCCAGCAACACGCGTGCGGTCCCCCGCAATGAGCAGTTCTTC.

V gene TRBV9 combines with J gene TRBJ2-7, with 7 bases matching TRBD1. After removal of 4 bases from V and 3 bases from J, the junction contained 4 bases not matched to a gene. The CDR3 covers 13 residues. Germline values: CDR1 SGDLS, CDR2 YYNGEE. The CDR3 nucleotides read TGTGCCAGCAGCCCGACAGGGAACTACGAGCAGTACTTC. Translating gives CASSPTGNYEQYF.

The chain combines TRBV6-1 with TRBJ1-1; tentatively, D is TRBD1 (5 bases). V was clipped by 6 bases and J by 1 base, with 12 bases between them. Germline V gene sequence: CDR1 MNHNS, CDR2 SASEGT. CDR3 length: 14 amino acids. The CDR3 protein is CASRGQGGNTEAFF. The CDR3 nucleotides read TGTGCCAGCAGAGGGCAGGGTGGGAACACTGAAGCTTTCTTT.

The V and J genes are TRBV2 and TRBJ2-2; D unclear. This CDR3 comprises 16 residues. V was cut by 5 bases and J by 3 bases, with 16 bases left in between. CDR1 is SNHLY and CDR2 is FYNNEI in the germline V gene. The CDR3 region is CASSPGPIGYTGELFF. CDR3 in DNA: TGTGCCAGCAGTCCAGGACCCATTGGGTACACCGGGGAGCTGTTTTTT.

The chain is built from TRBV9 and TRBJ2-5; TRBD2 aligns across 15 bases. CDR3 size: 16 residues. V was pared by 3 bases and J by 5 bases, with 5 bases of the junction left unmatched. CDR1 SGDLS and CDR2 YYNGEE come from the germline V gene. This chain's CDR3 is CASSAGTSGGIETQYF. CDR3 nucleotide sequence: TGTGCCAGCAGCGCCGGGACTAGCGGGGGGATTGAGACCCAGTACTTC.

This clone appeared a single time. J is TRBJ1-6 and V is TRBV6-6, with no clear D. Germline CDR1 reads MNHNY; CDR2 reads SVGAGI (reference sequence). The CDR3 contains 14 residues. V gave up 6 bases and J gave up 1 base, with 7 bases separating them. CDR3 sequence reads: CASSLRSYNSPLHF. In DNA, the CDR3 is TGTGCCAGCAGCCTACGGTCCTATAATTCACCCCTCCACTTT.

The chain has TRBV5-6 and TRBJ2-7; D is perhaps TRBD2 (6 bases). Trimming left V 4 bases short and J 1 base short, with 15 bases between. This CDR3 region has 15 residues. CDR1 and CDR2 from the germline V gene are SGHDT and YYEEEE. CDR3 DNA: TGTGCCAGCAGCCCCCCAGGAGGGGATTCCTACGAGCAGTACTTC. This gives the protein CASSPPGGDSYEQYF. Combining the CDR3 with reference TRBV5-6 and TRBJ2-7 gives the whole variable domain DAGVTQSPTHLIKTRGQQVTLRCSPKSGHDTVSWYQQALGQGPQFIFQYYEEEERQRGNFPDRFSGHQFPNYSSELNVNALLLGDSALYLCASSPPGGDSYEQYFGPGTRLTVT.

This clone has just one count. The chain employs TRBV13 and TRBJ2-1, with 7 bases that match TRBD2. Germline CDR1 and CDR2: PRHDT and FYEKMQ (reference sequence). The CDR3 is 13 amino acids. V gave up 2 bases and J gave up 8 bases; unmatched junction bases: 3. The CDR3, as DNA: TGTGCCAGCAGCTTACGGGAGGTCTATGAGCAGTTCTTC. This gives the protein CASSLREVYEQFF.

The chain links TRBV15 to TRBJ2-2; D is ambiguous. This CDR3 contains 14 residues. With 2 bases removed from V and 0 bases from J, the gap between germline ends came to 4 bases. Germline-derived CDR1 and CDR2 are LNHNV and YYDKDF (reference sequence). The CDR3 sequence: CATSRSSNTGELFF. CDR3 nucleotides: TGTGCCACCAGCAGAAGTTCGAACACCGGGGAGCTGTTTTTT.

The chain employs TRBV5-4 and TRBJ2-2; D call uncertain. From germline, CDR1 is SGHNT and CDR2 YYREEE (reference sequence). V dropped 2 bases and J dropped 3 bases, with 20 bases sitting between them. CDR3 length: 18 residues. In DNA, the CDR3 is TGTGCCAGCAGCTTTCAGGAGTCAAGACTTAGACACACCGGGGAGCTGTTTTTT. Protein: CASSFQESRLRHTGELFF.

This chain joins TRBV10-1 and TRBJ2-6, with TRBD1 matching over 11 bases. Looked up from germline, CDR1 is WNHNN and CDR2 is SYGVQD (reference sequence). The CDR3 loop spans 18 amino acids. V trimming: 7 bases; J trimming: 4 bases; junction bases outside the gene matches: 12. CDR3 nucleotides: TGCGCCAGCAAAACCGGGGGGACAGGGGGTTCAGGGGCCAACGTCCTGACTTTC. It translates to CASKTGGTGGSGANVLTF.

V usage is TRBV27 and J usage is TRBJ1-1; D possibly corresponds to TRBD1 (5 bases). The CDR3 has 13 residues. CDR1 and CDR2 from the germline V gene are MNHEY and SMNVEV (reference sequence). Trimming took 9 bases from V and 6 from J, leaving 17 bases between them. The CDR3: CASRVNEGPEAFF. DNA for the CDR3: TGTGCCAGTAGGGTCAACGAGGGGCCTGAAGCTTTCTTT.